This is a list of T cell receptor beta chains from one sample in a study of a mutant IDH1 vaccine in newly diagnosed glioma. These receptors have no identified antigens. The method was immunoSEQ multiplex PCR; TCRdb's version includes in-frame clones alone and lacks a portion of them. Of tens of thousands of clones in the sample, 75% to 90% were seen once. Sample: PBMCs, taken from a glioma patient whose treatment included an IDH1 peptide vaccine. The receptors were gathered from a man aged 18 to 29 with glioma. Each CDR3 is given with its conserved first and last residue. Each record gives: J gene, V gene, clone size, CDR3 protein. Some rows mark clone size as missing; the rest say once, few, many or name a class of expanded clone.

j_call: TRBJ2-7
v_call: TRBV18
clone_size: -
cdr3_aa: CASSHLGTGGVEQYF

j_call: TRBJ2-3
v_call: TRBV5-8
clone_size: -
cdr3_aa: CASSPGLAGVSVADTQYF

j_call: TRBJ2-5
v_call: TRBV5-6
clone_size: -
cdr3_aa: CASSLGRETQYF

j_call: TRBJ2-3
v_call: TRBV18
clone_size: once
cdr3_aa: CASSPPSTDTQYF

j_call: TRBJ2-3
v_call: TRBV4-3
clone_size: -
cdr3_aa: CASSQGGREGTDTQYF

j_call: TRBJ1-2
v_call: TRBV29-1
clone_size: -
cdr3_aa: CSVSQGSGYTF

j_call: TRBJ2-7
v_call: TRBV7-2
clone_size: -
cdr3_aa: CASSLDRGTYEQYF

j_call: TRBJ1-2
v_call: TRBV4-3
clone_size: once
cdr3_aa: CASSQDIWRTGGDNYGYTF

j_call: TRBJ1-2
v_call: TRBV7-9
clone_size: -
cdr3_aa: CASTPQRQGGSYGYTF

j_call: TRBJ2-3
v_call: TRBV18
clone_size: few
cdr3_aa: CASSPPGITDTQYF

j_call: TRBJ1-4
v_call: TRBV5-6
clone_size: -
cdr3_aa: CASSLVRQNNEKLFF

j_call: TRBJ2-2
v_call: TRBV2
clone_size: few
cdr3_aa: CASRAGLAGNTGELFF

j_call: TRBJ2-5
v_call: TRBV29-1
clone_size: -
cdr3_aa: CSVEGGQLAAGWGETQYF

j_call: TRBJ1-6
v_call: TRBV5-1
clone_size: -
cdr3_aa: CASRAGRDSPLHF

j_call: TRBJ2-7
v_call: TRBV30
clone_size: -
cdr3_aa: CAWSSHDSLYEQYF

j_call: TRBJ1-5
v_call: TRBV6-1
clone_size: -
cdr3_aa: CASSDGSNQPQHF

j_call: TRBJ2-5
v_call: TRBV7-9
clone_size: -
cdr3_aa: CASTSGGGWTQYF

j_call: TRBJ1-2
v_call: TRBV21-1
clone_size: -
cdr3_aa: CASSKEVLNYGYTF

j_call: TRBJ2-3
v_call: TRBV30
clone_size: -
cdr3_aa: CAWSIQGTDTQYF

j_call: TRBJ2-7
v_call: TRBV9
clone_size: -
cdr3_aa: CASSVGGRPYEQYF

j_call: TRBJ2-6
v_call: TRBV9
clone_size: -
cdr3_aa: CASSPGWGSTGANVLTF

j_call: TRBJ1-2
v_call: TRBV10-3
clone_size: -
cdr3_aa: CAISESLTGEVKGGYTF

j_call: TRBJ1-4
v_call: TRBV7-2
clone_size: -
cdr3_aa: CASSLGTGAADEKLFF

j_call: TRBJ2-5
v_call: TRBV10-3
clone_size: -
cdr3_aa: CAIKKRGKETQYF

j_call: -
v_call: TRBV30
clone_size: -
cdr3_aa: CAWSPTVLGGYEQYF

j_call: TRBJ1-1
v_call: TRBV11-2
clone_size: few
cdr3_aa: CASSSESGGNTEAFF

j_call: TRBJ1-2
v_call: TRBV5-1
clone_size: -
cdr3_aa: CASSLATGNYGYTF

j_call: TRBJ2-5
v_call: TRBV6-1
clone_size: few
cdr3_aa: CASSEAPDRGQTQYF

j_call: TRBJ1-4
v_call: TRBV9
clone_size: -
cdr3_aa: CASSAPGTENEKLFF

j_call: TRBJ2-7
v_call: TRBV9
clone_size: -
cdr3_aa: CASSVSGQSSYEQYF

j_call: TRBJ2-7
v_call: TRBV7-2
clone_size: -
cdr3_aa: CASSLAGGISYEQYF

j_call: TRBJ2-3
v_call: TRBV7-2
clone_size: -
cdr3_aa: CASSSPRRGQYF

j_call: TRBJ2-1
v_call: TRBV4-1
clone_size: -
cdr3_aa: CASSTWTSGRYYNEQFF

j_call: TRBJ1-2
v_call: TRBV5-6
clone_size: -
cdr3_aa: CASSLLSEDYGYTF

j_call: TRBJ2-1
v_call: TRBV7-3
clone_size: once
cdr3_aa: CASSSLGGNGNEQFF

j_call: TRBJ2-3
v_call: TRBV6-7
clone_size: -
cdr3_aa: CASSYPAIPPHTQYF

j_call: TRBJ1-1
v_call: TRBV6-5
clone_size: -
cdr3_aa: CASSLQRTGSTEAFF

j_call: TRBJ1-6
v_call: TRBV12-5
clone_size: -
cdr3_aa: CASGQQGDNSPLHF

j_call: TRBJ1-1
v_call: TRBV5-6
clone_size: -
cdr3_aa: CASSFPGLREAFF

j_call: TRBJ1-1
v_call: TRBV29-1
clone_size: -
cdr3_aa: CSVGPGANTEAFF

j_call: TRBJ2-7
v_call: TRBV18
clone_size: -
cdr3_aa: CASSPQGVEVYEQYF

j_call: TRBJ2-5
v_call: TRBV19
clone_size: -
cdr3_aa: CASSMGGHQETQYF

j_call: TRBJ1-2
v_call: TRBV30
clone_size: -
cdr3_aa: CAWIRRDSPHGDYGYTF

j_call: TRBJ1-1
v_call: TRBV28
clone_size: -
cdr3_aa: CASSFFTTNTEAFF

j_call: TRBJ1-5
v_call: TRBV6-1
clone_size: -
cdr3_aa: CASSERINQPQHF